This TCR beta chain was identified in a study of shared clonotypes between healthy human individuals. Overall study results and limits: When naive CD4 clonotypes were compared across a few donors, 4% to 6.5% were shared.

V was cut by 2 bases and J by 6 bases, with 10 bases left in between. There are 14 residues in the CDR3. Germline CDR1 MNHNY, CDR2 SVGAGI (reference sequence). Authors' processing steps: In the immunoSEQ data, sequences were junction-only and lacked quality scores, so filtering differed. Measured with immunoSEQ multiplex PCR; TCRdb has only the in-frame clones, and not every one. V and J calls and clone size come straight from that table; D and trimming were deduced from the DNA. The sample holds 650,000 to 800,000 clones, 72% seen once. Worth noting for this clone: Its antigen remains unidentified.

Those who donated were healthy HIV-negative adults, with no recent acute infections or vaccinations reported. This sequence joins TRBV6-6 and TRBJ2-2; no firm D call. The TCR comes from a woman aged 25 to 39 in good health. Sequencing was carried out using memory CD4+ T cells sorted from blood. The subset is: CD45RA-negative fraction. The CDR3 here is CASSYADPPGELFF. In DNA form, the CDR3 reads TGTGCCAGCAGTTACGCCGACCCCCCCGGGGAGCTGTTTTTT.